This T cell receptor (beta chain) comes out of a study of blood T cell repertoires in COVID-19. V lost 0 bases to trimming and J lost 2 bases, with 13 bases between them. The CDR3 extends over 16 amino acids. The germline CDR1 and CDR2 sequences are SGHRS and YFSETQ. Enrolled through a virtual design, the participants were between roughly 18 and 100 years of age and came from roughly 22 US areas. Cohort 3 donors counted as recovered after two negative PCRs, clearance, or resolved symptoms. Measured with immunoSEQ multiplex PCR; TCRdb has only the in-frame clones, and not every one. The table records over 150,000 clones, 88% of them present only once.

Sequencing was done on a sample of PBMCs or T cells enriched from blood (not recorded which). This sequence was found in a woman between 18 and 29 years old who had recovered from COVID-19. This sequence joins TRBV5-1 and TRBJ2-3; D possibly corresponds to TRBD2 (6 bases). The CDR3 sequence: CASSLAGEDYTDTQYF. CDR3 nucleotide sequence: TGCGCCAGCAGCTTGGCCGGGGAGGATTACACAGATACGCAGTATTTT.